These 6 T cell receptor beta chains share one sample of origin, sequenced in a study of cytomegalovirus exposure and HLA in healthy donors. PCR amplification relied on 60 Vbeta primers (plus 13 Jbeta primers). The data were produced by immunoSEQ multiplex PCR, yet TCRdb's version contains in-frame clones alone and is incomplete. The table records about 200,000 clones, about 89% of them present only once. Sample: PBMCs. The receptors originated from a man between 25 and 39 years old in good health and CMV-seronegative.

The V gene is TRBV28, the J gene TRBJ2-5, with TRBD1 matching 9 bases. The CDR3 totals 15 residues. The V gene end was trimmed by 7 bases and the J gene end by 11 bases; junction bases not matched to a gene: 17. Germline V gives CDR1 MDHEN, CDR2 SYDVKM. The CDR3 DNA is TGTGCCAGCAACTCCGCCGGGACAGGGTCTTGGGAGCAGTACTTC. Protein: CASNSAGTGSWEQYF.

V is TRBV28 and J is TRBJ1-2; maybe TRBD1 (6 bases). V lost 3 bases and J lost 7, with 15 bases in between. Germline values: CDR1 MDHEN, CDR2 SYDVKM. The CDR3 runs to 14 residues. The CDR3 protein is CASSFRVQGFGYTF. DNA of the CDR3: TGTGCCAGCAGTTTCAGAGTACAGGGATTTGGCTACACCTTC.

The V call is TRBV13, the J call TRBJ2-5, with 8 bases matching TRBD1. V dropped 1 base and J dropped 5; count of bases not matched to a gene: 6. In germline, CDR1 is PRHDT, CDR2 FYEKMQ (reference sequence). The CDR3 has 15 residues. DNA of the CDR3: TGTGCCAGCAGCTTAGAGGGACAGGCGGGGGAGACCCAGTACTTC. Protein product: CASSLEGQAGETQYF. The full variable domain, with the rest looked up from reference TRBV13 and TRBJ2-5, is AAGVIQSPRHLIKEKRETATLKCYPIPRHDTVYWYQQGPGQDPQFLISFYEKMQSDKGSIPDRFSAQQFSDYHSELNMSSLELGDSALYFCASSLEGQAGETQYFGPGTRLLVL.

This clone was observed a single time. This chain uses TRBV30 with TRBJ2-5; a weak D match, TRBD1 (6 bases). Germline V lookup: CDR1 GTSNPN, CDR2 SVGIG (reference sequence). The ends were cut back, 3 bases at V and 7 bases at J, with 12 bases in the middle. The CDR3 is 12 amino acids. The CDR3 sequence is CAWSGIGGTQYF. The CDR3 DNA reads TGTGCCTGGAGCGGCATAGGGGGGACCCAGTACTTC.

The rearrangement joins TRBV7-2 to TRBJ1-4; 9 nucleotides align to TRBD1. From germline, CDR1 is SGHTA and CDR2 FQGNSA. This CDR3 region has 16 residues. J was trimmed by 8 bases and V by 4 bases; bases with no gene match: 11. The CDR3 DNA is TGTGCCAGCAGCTCAGTCCAACAGGGGGCAGGGGAAAAACTGTTTTTT. Its translation: CASSSVQQGAGEKLFF.

This chain uses TRBV11-2 with TRBJ1-3, with D possibly matching TRBD1 (5 bases). The CDR3 is made up of 15 amino acids. In germline, CDR1 is SGHAT, CDR2 FQNNGV. V was pared by 3 bases and J by 2 bases, with 11 bases between. The CDR3 nucleotides read TGTGCCAGCAGCTTTTCAGCAGGGACTGGAAACACCATATATTTT. Translating it yields CASSFSAGTGNTIYF. The variable domain in full, completed from reference TRBV11-2 and TRBJ1-3, reads EAGVAQSPRYKIIEKRQSVAFWCNPISGHATLYWYQQILGQGPKLLIQFQNNGVVDDSQLPKDRFSAERLKGVDSTLKIQPAKLEDSAVYLCASSFSAGTGNTIYFGEGSWLTVV.